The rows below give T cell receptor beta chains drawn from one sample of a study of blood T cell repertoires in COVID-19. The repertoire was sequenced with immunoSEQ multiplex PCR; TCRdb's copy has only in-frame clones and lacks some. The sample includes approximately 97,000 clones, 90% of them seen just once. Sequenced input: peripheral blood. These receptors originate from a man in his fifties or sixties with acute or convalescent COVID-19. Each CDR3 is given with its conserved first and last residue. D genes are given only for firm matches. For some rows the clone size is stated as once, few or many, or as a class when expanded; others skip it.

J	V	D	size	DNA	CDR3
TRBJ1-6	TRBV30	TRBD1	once	TGTGCCTGGAAACTCGACAGGGGGTATTCACCCCTCCACTTT	CAWKLDRGYSPLHF
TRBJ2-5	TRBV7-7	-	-	TGTGCCAGCGGAAAGGGGTACCAAGAGACCCAGTACTTC	CASGKGYQETQYF
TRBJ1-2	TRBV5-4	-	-	TGTGCCAGCAGTCTGGGGGGTCGGCAGGCCCAAGGTGGCTACACCTTC	CASSLGGRQAQGGYTF
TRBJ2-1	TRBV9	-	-	TGTGCCAGCAGCCCCCCATGGCACAATGAGCAGTTCTTC	CASSPPWHNEQFF
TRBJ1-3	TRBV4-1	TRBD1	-	TGCGCCAGCAGCCAAGAAGGGGGCCTGCCTGGAAACACCATATATTTT	CASSQEGGLPGNTIYF
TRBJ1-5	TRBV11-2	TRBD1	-	TGTGCCAGCAGCAGAACAGGGGATAGCAATCAGCCCCAGCATTTT	CASSRTGDSNQPQHF
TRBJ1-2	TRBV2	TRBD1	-	TGTGCCAGCAGTGGACAGGGAATGGATGGCTACACCTTC	CASSGQGMDGYTF
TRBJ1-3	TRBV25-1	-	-	TGTGCCAGCATGTCGGGGGCTGGAAACACCATATATTTT	CASMSGAGNTIYF
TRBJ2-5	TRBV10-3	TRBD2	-	TGTGCCATCAGTGGAGGACTAGCGGTTGGCGAGACCCAGTACTTC	CAISGGLAVGETQYF
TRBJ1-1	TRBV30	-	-	TGTGCCTGGAGTTCGAGGGCTGAAGCTTTCTTT	CAWSSRAEAFF
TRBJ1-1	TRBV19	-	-	TGTGCCAGTAGACCCTTGACAGAGAACACTGAAGCTTTCTTT	CASRPLTENTEAFF
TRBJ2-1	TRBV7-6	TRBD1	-	TGTGCCAGCAGCTTAGGTGGGGGGACAGGGAGAGGGAATGAGCAGTTCTTC	CASSLGGGTGRGNEQFF
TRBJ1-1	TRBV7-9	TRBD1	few	TGTGCCAGCAGCTTTCTAAAGACAGGGGAGGATGAAGCTTTCTTT	CASSFLKTGEDEAFF
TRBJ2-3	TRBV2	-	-	TGTGCCAGCAGATTATCGGGACTGGGCACAGATACGCAGTATTTT	CASRLSGLGTDTQYF
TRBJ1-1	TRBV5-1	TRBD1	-	TGCGCCAGCAGCACAGGACAGGGGGGGATGAACACTGAAGCTTTCTTT	CASSTGQGGMNTEAFF
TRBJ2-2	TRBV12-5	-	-	TGTGCTAGTGGTTTCCGGGGGTTAGTGGGGACCGGGGAGCTGTTTTTT	CASGFRGLVGTGELFF
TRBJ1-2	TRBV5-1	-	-	TGCGCCAGCAGGCCCTACAGGGATTCCTATGGCTACACCTTC	CASRPYRDSYGYTF
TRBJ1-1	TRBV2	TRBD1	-	TGTGCCAGCATCGGACAGGCGGCCACTGAAGCTTTCTTT	CASIGQAATEAFF
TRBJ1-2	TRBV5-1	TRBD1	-	TGCGCCAGCAGCTTAACAGGGGGCGAGAATCGAGGCTACACCTTC	CASSLTGGENRGYTF
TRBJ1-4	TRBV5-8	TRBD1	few	TGTGCCAGCAGTGATCAGGGGGCAACTAATGAAAAACTGTTTTTT	CASSDQGATNEKLFF
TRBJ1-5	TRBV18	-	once	TGTGCCAGCTCACCAGCTTGGGGGGGGAATCAGCCCCAGCATTTT	CASSPAWGGNQPQHF
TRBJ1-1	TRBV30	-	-	TGTGCCTGGGTCAGGGTGGGGAACACTGAAGCTTTCTTT	CAWVRVGNTEAFF
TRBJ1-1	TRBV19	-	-	TGTGCCAGTAGAAAACAGGGTTGGGTCACTGAAGCTTTCTTT	CASRKQGWVTEAFF
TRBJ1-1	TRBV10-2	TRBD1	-	TGCGCCAGCAGAGAACAGGGGGGAGAAACTGAAGCTTTCTTT	CASREQGGETEAFF
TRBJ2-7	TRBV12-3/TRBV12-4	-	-	TGTGCCAGCAGTAGACAGTCCCGCGAGCAGTACTTC	CASSRQSREQYF
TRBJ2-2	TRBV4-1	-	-	TGCGCCAGCAGCCAAGAAGGACTTGCGCCGGGGGAGCTGTTTTTT	CASSQEGLAPGELFF
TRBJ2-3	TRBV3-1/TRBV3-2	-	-	TGTGCCAGCAGCCAAGAGTATAGCCCGAGCACAGATACGCAGTATTTT	CASSQEYSPSTDTQYF
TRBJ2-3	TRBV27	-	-	TGTGCCAGCAACACAATGAGGGGGAGAGGGGGTACGCAGTATTTT	CASNTMRGRGGTQYF
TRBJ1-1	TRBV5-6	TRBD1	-	TGTGCCAGCAGCGCGGCCACAGGGGCCCGAACTGAAGCTTTCTTT	CASSAATGARTEAFF
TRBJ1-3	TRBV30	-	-	TGTGCCTGGAGTGGGGGGCAGCCTGGAAACACCATATATTTT	CAWSGGQPGNTIYF
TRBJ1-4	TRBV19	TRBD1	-	TGTGCCAGTAGTCCATGGGGGACAGTAGGTGAAAAACTGTTTTTT	CASSPWGTVGEKLFF
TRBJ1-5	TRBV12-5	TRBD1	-	TGTGCTAGTGGTTTGGGCGACAGGGACAATCAGCCCCAGCATTTT	CASGLGDRDNQPQHF
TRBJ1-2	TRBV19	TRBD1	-	TGTGCCAGCAGACAGGGGGGTATTAATTATGGCTACACCTTC	CASRQGGINYGYTF
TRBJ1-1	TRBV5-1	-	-	TGCGCCAGCAGCTCAGACCCGCCGGGTATGTACACTGAAGCTTTCTTT	CASSSDPPGMYTEAFF
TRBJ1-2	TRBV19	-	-	TGTGCCAGTAGTCCCGACAGCCCCTATGGCTACACCTTC	CASSPDSPYGYTF
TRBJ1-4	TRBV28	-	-	TGTGCCAGCACCAGGGGTAATGAAAAACTGTTTTTT	CASTRGNEKLFF
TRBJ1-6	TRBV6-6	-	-	TGTGCCAGCAGTTACTCGAAAGGGGTGAATTCACCCCTCCACTTT	CASSYSKGVNSPLHF